This T cell receptor (beta chain) comes out of a study of T cells after yellow fever vaccination. Overall study findings and caveats: Although the secondary response was weaker, it peaked faster, at day 5 versus 15.

Germline V gene sequence: CDR1 DFQATT, CDR2 SNEGSKA (reference sequence). V dropped 3 bases and J dropped 7; count of bases not matched to a gene: 10. This CDR3 has 14 residues. 5'RACE template switching added a universal primer site and UMIs to TCR cDNA. TCRdb redid the calling of the 5' RACE reads with MiXCR, one entry per CDR3 protein. Of approximately 110,000 distinct CDR3 sequences in the sample, 8.4% were seen once. This clonotype came up many times. Its antigen is undetermined. This chain links TRBV20-1 with TRBJ2-7; TRBD1 aligns across 9 bases. The sequence was collected from a man between 25 and 39 years old who received the YFV17D yellow fever vaccine. The specimen was CD8+ T cells sorted from PBMCs, collected 45 days after the yellow fever booster vaccination. DNA for the CDR3: TGCAGTGCTAGGAATCCGGGACAGGGATTGGAGCAGTACTTC. Its protein product is CSARNPGQGLEQYF.